This TCR beta chain was identified in a study of Graves' ophthalmopathy and Graves' hyperthyroidism. Study-level information: The blood sample was drawn at first diagnosis and before any treatment. Study-wide findings and caveats: Clonotypes were expanded in thyroid at above 0.001 frequency, and most also appeared in blood. Discrimination between ophthalmopathy and stable hyperthyroidism by a 13-signature model showed 87.88% sensitivity and 70% to 82% specificity.

Germline V gene lookup returns CDR1 MNHEY and CDR2 SVGEGT. Trimming cost V 0 bases and J 1 base; bases outside gene matches: 5. CDR3 length equals 17 residues. Amplification of the TCR beta CDR3 regions used RNA transcripts (as template). First-round RT-PCR with HTBI primers preceded a second-round multiplex PCR. TCRdb used MiXCR to reprocess the multiplex PCR reads, holding one entry per CDR3 protein. The sample includes 52,000 or so distinct CDR3 sequences, around 50% of them seen just once. This clonotype has a count of ten or more. Antigen specificity is unknown. This sequence joins TRBV6-2 or TRBV6-3 and TRBJ1-1; 10 nucleotides match TRBD1. The receptor comes from an adult woman with Graves' ophthalmopathy. The specimen was peripheral blood. DNA for the CDR3: TGTGCCAGCAGTTACTCGGGGACAGGGGTTCGGAACACTGAAGCTTTCTTT. It yields the protein CASSYSGTGVRNTEAFF.